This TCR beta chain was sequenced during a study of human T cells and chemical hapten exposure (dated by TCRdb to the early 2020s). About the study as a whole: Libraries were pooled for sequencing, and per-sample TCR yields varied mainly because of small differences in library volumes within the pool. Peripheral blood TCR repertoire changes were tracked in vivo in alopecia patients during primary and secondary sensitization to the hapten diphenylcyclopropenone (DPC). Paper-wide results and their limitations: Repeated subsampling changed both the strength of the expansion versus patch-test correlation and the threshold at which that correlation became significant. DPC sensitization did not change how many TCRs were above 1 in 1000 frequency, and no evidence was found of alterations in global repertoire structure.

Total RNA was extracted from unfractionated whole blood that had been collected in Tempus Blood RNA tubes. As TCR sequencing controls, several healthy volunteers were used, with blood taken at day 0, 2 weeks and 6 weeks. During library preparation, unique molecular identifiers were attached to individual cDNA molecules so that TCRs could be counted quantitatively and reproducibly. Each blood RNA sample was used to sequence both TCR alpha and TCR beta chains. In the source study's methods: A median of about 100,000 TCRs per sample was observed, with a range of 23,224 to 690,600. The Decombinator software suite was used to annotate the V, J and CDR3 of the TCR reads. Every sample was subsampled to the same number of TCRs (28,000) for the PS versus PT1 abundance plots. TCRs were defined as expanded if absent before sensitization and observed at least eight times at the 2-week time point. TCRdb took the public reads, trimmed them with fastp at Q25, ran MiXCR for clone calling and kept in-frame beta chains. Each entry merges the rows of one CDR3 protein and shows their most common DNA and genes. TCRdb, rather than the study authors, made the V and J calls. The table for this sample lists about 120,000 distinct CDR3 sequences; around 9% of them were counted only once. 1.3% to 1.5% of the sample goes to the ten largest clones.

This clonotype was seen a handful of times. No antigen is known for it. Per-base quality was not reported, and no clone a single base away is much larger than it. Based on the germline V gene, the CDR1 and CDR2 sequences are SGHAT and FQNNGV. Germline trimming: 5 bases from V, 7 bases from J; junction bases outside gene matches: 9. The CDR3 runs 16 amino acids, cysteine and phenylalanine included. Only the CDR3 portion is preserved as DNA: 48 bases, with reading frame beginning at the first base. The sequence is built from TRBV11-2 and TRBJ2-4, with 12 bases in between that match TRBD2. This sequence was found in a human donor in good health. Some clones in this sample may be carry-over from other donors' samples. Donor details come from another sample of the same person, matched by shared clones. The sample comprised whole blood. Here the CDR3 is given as CASSPGLAGLGNIQYF. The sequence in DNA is TGTGCCAGCAGCCCCGGACTAGCGGGATTGGGGAACATTCAGTACTTC.